This is a list of T cell receptor beta chains from one sample in a study of T cells in Graves' hyperthyroidism and ophthalmopathy. MiXCR, run by TCRdb on the multiplex PCR reads, gives a single entry per CDR3 protein. Here the sample spans 540,000 or so distinct CDR3 sequences, 35% to 55% being singletons. The sequencing sample was made of peripheral blood or thyroid tissue (not recorded which). The receptors derive from an adult woman with Graves' disease, either hyperthyroidism or ophthalmopathy (not recorded which). Each CDR3 is given with its conserved first and last residue. A D gene is named only where the DNA matches it firmly. Size tells how often a clone was seen (once, few, many) or the class of an expanded clone, and some rows leave it out.

V	size	J	D	length	CDR3	DNA
TRBV3-1	many	TRBJ2-2	.	14	CASSLGGGAGELFF	TGTGCCAGCAGCCTGGGAGGTGGAGCCGGGGAGCTGTTTTTT
TRBV11-1	.	TRBJ2-3	.	16	CASSPAPGESTDTQYF	TGTGCCAGCAGTCCCGCTCCGGGTGAAAGCACAGATACGCAGTATTTT
TRBV7-6	many	TRBJ2-7	.	17	CASSSSHRFRSPGEQYF	TGTGCCAGCAGCTCAAGCCACAGGTTCCGAAGCCCGGGCGAGCAGTACTTC
TRBV7-2	many	TRBJ1-2	.	14	CASSLGRANYGYTF	TGTGCCAGCAGTTTGGGCAGAGCTAACTATGGCTACACCTTC
TRBV10-3	.	TRBJ1-4	TRBD1	16	CAISESGQAANEKLFF	TGTGCCATCAGTGAGAGCGGACAGGCAGCTAATGAAAAACTGTTTTTT
TRBV5-4	.	TRBJ2-7	.	13	CASSLGNTGELYF	TGTGCCAGCAGCTTAGGGAACACCGGGGAGCTGTACTTC
TRBV3-1	many	TRBJ2-7	.	11	CASSQGFTEYF	TGTGCCAGCAGCCAAGGGTTTACGGAGTACTTC
TRBV20-1	.	TRBJ1-2	TRBD1	14	CSATGTGGYYGYTF	TGCAGTGCTACCGGGACAGGCGGTTACTATGGCTACACCTTC
TRBV9	.	TRBJ1-1	.	15	CASSAETGQNTEAFF	TGTGCCAGCAGCGCCGAAACAGGGCAGAACACTGAAGCTTTCTTT
TRBV5-1	few	TRBJ2-3	TRBD2	16	CASSPGTSESTDTQYF	TGCGCCAGCAGCCCCGGGACTAGCGAGAGCACAGATACGCAGTATTTT
TRBV29-1	few	TRBJ1-1	.	11	CSVQGYTEAFF	TGCAGCGTTCAGGGGTACACTGAAGCTTTCTTT
TRBV4-1	.	TRBJ1-5	.	15	CASSRGQTRQETQHF	TGCGCCAGCAGCCGGGGCCAGACAAGACAAGAGACCCAGCATTTT
TRBV20-1	.	TRBJ1-5	TRBD1	15	CSAKDRGAGNQPQHF	TGCAGTGCAAAGGACAGGGGGGCTGGCAATCAGCCCCAGCATTTT
TRBV6-1	.	TRBJ2-3	.	14	CASQLAESTDTQYF	TGTGCCAGCCAATTGGCAGAAAGCACAGATACGCAGTATTTT
TRBV11-2	many	TRBJ2-5	.	12	CASSFSEGAQYF	TGTGCCAGCAGCTTCTCCGAGGGGGCCCAGTACTTC
TRBV10-3	once	TRBJ2-2	TRBD2	16	CAIGGLAGGGTGELFF	TGTGCCATTGGGGGACTAGCGGGAGGGGGCACCGGGGAGCTGTTTTTT
TRBV20-1	many	TRBJ1-2	TRBD1	16	CSARAAGTERNYGYTF	TGCAGTGCTAGGGCCGCCGGGACAGAGCGTAACTATGGCTACACCTTC
TRBV29-1	once	TRBJ2-5	TRBD1	14	CSVAQGQGGETQYF	TGCAGCGTTGCCCAAGGACAGGGAGGAGAGACCCAGTACTTC
TRBV11-2	many	TRBJ2-2	.	13	CASSLSVRGELFF	TGTGCCAGCAGCTTATCTGTCCGCGGGGAGCTGTTTTTT
TRBV5-5	many	TRBJ2-2	.	15	CASSLERGITGELFF	TGTGCCAGCAGCTTGGAACGGGGGATCACCGGGGAGCTGTTTTTT
TRBV9	many	TRBJ2-2	.	14	CASSVGTSAGELFF	TGTGCCAGCAGCGTTGGGACCTCGGCCGGGGAGCTGTTTTTT
TRBV5-1	many	TRBJ2-5	TRBD1	13	CASSPQGMETQYF	TGCGCCAGCAGCCCACAGGGGATGGAGACCCAGTACTTC
TRBV12-3/TRBV12-4	.	TRBJ2-5	.	14	CASSFGSSSETQYF	TGTGCCAGCAGTTTTGGGTCTTCCTCCGAGACCCAGTACTTC